This passage covers 31 T cell receptor beta chains from one sample sequenced in a study of blood T cell repertoires in COVID-19. The data were produced by immunoSEQ multiplex PCR, yet TCRdb's version contains in-frame clones alone and is incomplete. Of roughly 79,000 clones in the sample, around 90% were seen once. The source material was peripheral blood. These receptors came from a woman of 80 years or more with active or convalescent COVID-19.

V and J are TRBV27 and TRBJ1-2, with 10 bases aligning to TRBD1. J was trimmed by 6 bases and V by 6 bases; bases with no gene match: 7. This CDR3 contains 14 residues. Looked up from germline, CDR1 is MNHEY and CDR2 is SMNVEV (reference sequence). CDR3 nucleotide sequence: TGTGCCAGCAGGCCCAGGACAGGGGGAAATGGCTACACCTTC. Amino acid sequence: CASRPRTGGNGYTF.

The V call is TRBV10-3, the J call TRBJ2-1; the match to TRBD2 covers 8 bases. Germline V lookup: CDR1 ENHRY, CDR2 SYGVKD. CDR3 length: 15 amino acids. The V gene end was trimmed by 5 bases and the J gene end by 0 bases; junction bases not matched to a gene: 3. This chain's CDR3 is CAISRSGGSYNEQFF. The CDR3 bases are TGTGCCATCAGTAGAAGCGGGGGCTCCTACAATGAGCAGTTCTTC.

This clone has just one count. The chain employs TRBV11-2 and TRBJ2-5, with 7 bases that match TRBD2. CDR3 length equals 15 residues. Germline V gives CDR1 SGHAT, CDR2 FQNNGV. The V and J ends lost 3 bases and 2 bases, in that order; junction bases with no gene match: 6. The CDR3 sequence: CASSFAGVPQETQYF. The CDR3 DNA follows: TGTGCCAGCAGCTTTGCGGGGGTCCCTCAAGAGACCCAGTACTTC.

V is TRBV2 and J is TRBJ1-2; TRBD1 might be the D (5 bases). The CDR3 has 15 amino acids. V lost 0 bases and J lost 4, with 12 bases in between. CDR1 SNHLY and CDR2 FYNNEI come from the germline V gene. The CDR3 coding sequence is TGTGCCAGCAGTGAAGCGTATAGACAGAGCTATGGCTACACCTTC. This gives the protein CASSEAYRQSYGYTF.

The CDR3 nucleotides are TGTGCCAGCAAGGGGGAGACTTGGGGAAACACCATATATTTT. As protein: CASKGETWGNTIYF. The chain combines TRBV6-6 with TRBJ1-3, with D tentatively TRBD1 (6 bases). CDR3 length: 14 residues. Trimming stripped 7 bases from V and 4 bases from J, with 14 bases between. Germline assignment: CDR1 MNHNY and CDR2 SVGAGI (reference sequence).

This chain joins TRBV4-3 and TRBJ2-2, with a weak D call TRBD1 (6 bases). Germline values: CDR1 LGHNA, CDR2 YSLEER. Between the trimmed V and J ends, which lost 0 bases and 7 bases, there was a span of 12 bases. The CDR3 is 15 amino acids. In DNA, the CDR3 is TGCGCCAGCAGCCAAGAAACAGGGTTCGGCGGGGAGCTGTTTTTT. Translating it yields CASSQETGFGGELFF.

The chain has TRBV18 and TRBJ2-1; TRBD2 agrees at 8 bases. The length of the CDR3 is 16 residues. Germline V gene sequence: CDR1 KGHSH, CDR2 LQKENI. The junction had 15 bases not matched to a gene; V was cut back by 6 bases and J by 8 bases. CDR3 sequence reads: CASSRVGGTSSYEQFF. In DNA form, the CDR3 reads TGTGCCAGCTCCCGTGTTGGAGGGACTAGTAGTTATGAGCAGTTCTTC.

The J gene is TRBJ2-3, the V gene TRBV28, with 7 bases fitting TRBD1. The V and J ends lost 4 bases and 6 bases, in that order; junction bases with no gene match: 16. The CDR3 length is 17 residues. Germline lookup yields CDR1 MDHEN and CDR2 SYDVKM. The CDR3 region is CASSSSKGTDGRDTQYF. As DNA, the CDR3 is TGTGCCAGCAGTTCCAGTAAAGGGACAGACGGTCGGGATACGCAGTATTTT.

J is TRBJ2-3 and V is TRBV7-8; D unresolved. Trimming left V 5 bases short and J 6 bases short, with 9 bases between. The CDR3 spans 12 residues. Germline V gene data show CDR1 as SGHVS and CDR2 as FQNEAQ. CDR3 sequence (DNA): TGTGCCAGCAGCCCCCTCGGGGATACGCAGTATTTT. Protein: CASSPLGDTQYF.

The chain combines TRBV7-2 with TRBJ1-4, with D possibly being TRBD1 (5 bases). Germline CDR1 and CDR2: SGHTA and FQGNSA. CDR3 length: 13 residues. With 5 bases removed from V and 6 bases from J, the gap between germline ends came to 10 bases. DNA for the CDR3: TGTGCCAGCAGCCTCGACAGAGATGAAAAACTGTTTTTT. As protein: CASSLDRDEKLFF.

The chain combines TRBV19 with TRBJ2-3; D call uncertain. The CDR3 has 11 amino acids. V shed 6 bases and J shed 8 bases, with 9 bases lying between them. The germline V gene encodes CDR1 LNHDA and CDR2 SQIVND (reference sequence). The CDR3 nucleotides read TGTGCCAGTAGCACGGGTACTACGCAGTATTTT. Translation gives CASSTGTTQYF.

The V and J genes are TRBV7-9 and TRBJ1-4; D is unclear. The CDR3 extends over 15 amino acids. Trimming pared 4 bases from V and 0 bases from J, leaving 9 bases between. Germline CDR1 reads SEHNR; CDR2 reads FQNEAQ (reference sequence). The CDR3 region has the DNA TGTGCCAGCAGCTCGGACTATTCAACTAATGAAAAACTGTTTTTT. This sequence encodes CASSSDYSTNEKLFF.

The chain employs TRBV14 and TRBJ2-5, with 9 nucleotides matching TRBD1. Trimming cost V 7 bases and J 5 bases; bases outside gene matches: 5. This CDR3 has 13 residues. The germline gives CDR1 SGHDN, CDR2 FVKESK. The CDR3 region is CASTRDRAETQYF. CDR3 coding DNA: TGTGCCAGCACTCGGGACAGGGCTGAGACCCAGTACTTC.

The chain joins TRBV28 to TRBJ1-2, with D unclear. The germline V and J ends were trimmed by 7 bases and 2 bases, with 14 bases remaining between them. The CDR3 is made up of 14 amino acids. CDR1 MDHEN and CDR2 SYDVKM come from the germline V gene. Written as DNA, the CDR3 is TGTGCCAGCACCCCCCCGGGAAACAACTATGGCTACACCTTC. Residues: CASTPPGNNYGYTF.

V is TRBV5-4 and J is TRBJ1-3; no clear D gene. Germline V lookup: CDR1 SGHNT, CDR2 YYREEE (reference sequence). V was clipped by 0 bases and J by 0 bases, with 7 bases between them. This CDR3 comprises 15 residues. In DNA, the CDR3 is TGTGCCAGCAGCTTGGATGGGAGCTCTGGAAACACCATATATTTT. Amino acids: CASSLDGSSGNTIYF. Full variable domain (missing parts from reference TRBV5-4 and TRBJ1-3): ETGVTQSPTHLIKTRGQQVTLRCSSQSGHNTVSWYQQALGQGPQFIFQYYREEENGRGNFPPRFSGLQFPNYSSELNVNALELDDSALYLCASSLDGSSGNTIYFGEGSWLTVV.

This chain uses TRBV7-2 with TRBJ2-4; possible D gene TRBD2, 6 bases. This CDR3 comprises 14 residues. The V gene lost 2 bases and the J gene lost 6 bases, with 11 bases spanning the gap. Germline V lookup: CDR1 SGHTA, CDR2 FQGNSA. DNA of the CDR3: TGTGCCAGCAGCTTACAACTAGCAGGAAACATTCAGTACTTC. Protein: CASSLQLAGNIQYF. Full variable domain (remainder filled in from reference TRBV7-2 and TRBJ2-4): GAGVSQSPSNKVTEKGKDVELRCDPISGHTALYWYRQSLGQGLEFLIYFQGNSAPDKSGLPSDRFSAERTGGSVSTLTIQRTQQEDSAVYLCASSLQLAGNIQYFGAGTRLSVL.

The V gene is TRBV7-2, the J gene TRBJ2-1, with 8 bases identical to TRBD2. The V and J ends lost 1 base and 9 bases, in that order; junction bases with no gene match: 8. The CDR3 has 15 amino acids. The germline gives CDR1 SGHTA, CDR2 FQGNSA. CDR3: CASSLEPGGRGEQFF. DNA for the CDR3: TGTGCCAGCAGCTTAGAGCCGGGAGGGCGGGGTGAGCAGTTCTTC.

This clone was observed a handful of times. This chain connects TRBV9 to TRBJ2-3, with D uncertain. Trimming shortened V by 1 base and J by 5 bases, and 11 bases separated the two germline ends. From germline, CDR1 is SGDLS and CDR2 YYNGEE. The CDR3 length is 14 residues. CDR3 protein: CASSVWAGGDTQYF. Here the CDR3 DNA reads TGTGCCAGCAGCGTATGGGCAGGTGGAGATACGCAGTATTTT. Filled out from reference TRBV9 and TRBJ2-3, the complete variable domain reads DSGVTQTPKHLITATGQRVTLRCSPRSGDLSVYWYQQSLDQGLQFLIQYYNGEERAKGNILERFSAQQFPDLHSELNLSSLELGDSALYFCASSVWAGGDTQYFGPGTRLTVL.

This chain uses TRBV9 with TRBJ2-2, with 9 bases identical to TRBD1. V shed 3 bases, J shed 4 bases, and the junction held 7 bases outside the gene matches. The CDR3 is 16 residues long. Germline V gene data show CDR1 as SGDLS and CDR2 as YYNGEE. CDR3 sequence: CASSAGTGSVTGELFF. The CDR3 DNA follows: TGTGCCAGCAGCGCCGGGACAGGGTCCGTCACCGGGGAGCTGTTTTTT.

This clone was observed a few times. The CDR3 protein is CASSQVAGRWNEQFF. In DNA, the CDR3 is TGCGCCAGCAGCCAAGTAGCGGGAAGATGGAATGAGCAGTTCTTC. The V gene is TRBV10-1, the J gene TRBJ2-1, with 8 positions matching TRBD2. From germline, CDR1 is WNHNN and CDR2 SYGVQD (reference sequence). Trimming at V came to 6 bases and at J to 7 bases, leaving 11 bases not matched to a gene. This CDR3 comprises 15 residues.

The chain links TRBV6-1 to TRBJ1-6, with 10 bases that match TRBD1. The CDR3 covers 17 residues. CDR1 and CDR2 from the germline V gene are MNHNS and SASEGT. Losses at the gene ends were 4 bases for V and 6 bases for J; bases not matched to a gene: 9. In DNA form, the CDR3 reads TGTGCCAGCAGTGGCCGGGACAGGGGAGGAGGTAATTCACCCCTCCACTTT. Residues: CASSGRDRGGGNSPLHF.

V and J are TRBV4-1 and TRBJ2-5; 9 nucleotides line up with TRBD1. The CDR3 has 17 amino acids. Losses at the gene ends were 1 base for V and 5 bases for J; bases not matched to a gene: 11. Germline V CDR1 and CDR2: MGHRA, YSYEKL. Here the CDR3 reads CASSQAPDRGGWETQYF. The CDR3 nucleotides read TGCGCCAGCAGCCAAGCTCCGGACAGGGGCGGTTGGGAGACCCAGTACTTC.

The chain recombines TRBV20-1 with TRBJ2-5; D unclear. Trimming pared 0 bases from V and 5 bases from J, leaving 4 bases between. The CDR3 has 11 residues. Germline-derived CDR1 and CDR2 are DFQATT and SNEGSKA (reference sequence). This CDR3 is CSARDRETQYF. For the CDR3, the DNA is TGCAGTGCTAGAGATCGGGAGACCCAGTACTTC.

The chain has TRBV5-6 and TRBJ1-2, with D possibly TRBD1 on 6 matching bases. CDR3 length: 12 amino acids. Germline lookup yields CDR1 SGHDT and CDR2 YYEEEE. Trimming shortened V by 1 base and J by 6 bases, and 7 bases separated the two germline ends. The CDR3 here is CASSLTGNGYTF. CDR3 DNA sequence: TGTGCCAGCAGCTTGACAGGGAATGGCTACACCTTC.

The gene calls are TRBV6-5 and TRBJ2-7, with 11 bases that match TRBD2. The CDR3 is 15 residues long. J gave up 1 base and V 6 bases, and 5 bases lay outside the gene matches. CDR1 and CDR2 (germline): MNHEY, SVGAGI. CDR3: CASSIGLAGSYEQYF. The CDR3 DNA follows: TGTGCCAGCAGCATCGGACTAGCGGGTTCCTACGAGCAGTACTTC.

V usage is TRBV28 and J usage is TRBJ2-5; TRBD2 matches at 8 bases. Germline loops: CDR1 MDHEN, CDR2 SYDVKM. CDR3 length: 18 residues. The V gene end was trimmed by 6 bases and the J gene end by 2 bases; junction bases not matched to a gene: 17. This CDR3 is CASSPGRGASGWQETQYF. CDR3 DNA sequence: TGTGCCAGCAGCCCCGGGCGGGGGGCTAGCGGATGGCAAGAGACCCAGTACTTC.

The J gene is TRBJ1-3, the V gene TRBV4-1, with 10 bases aligning to TRBD1. This CDR3 spans 15 amino acids. Trimming took 5 bases from V and 0 from J; bases not matched to a gene: 1. Per germline, CDR1 MGHRA and CDR2 YSYEKL. CDR3: CASSRTGGSGNTIYF. In DNA, the CDR3 is TGCGCCAGCAGCAGGACAGGGGGCTCTGGAAACACCATATATTTT.

CDR3 in amino acids: CARHGGQGAAGELFF. Written as DNA, the CDR3 is TGTGCCAGGCATGGGGGACAGGGTGCGGCCGGGGAGCTGTTTTTT. The chain couples TRBV2 to TRBJ2-2; 9 bases are a match to TRBD1. CDR1 and CDR2 (germline): SNHLY, FYNNEI. The CDR3 covers 15 residues. V shed 9 bases and J 6 bases; nucleotides not matched to a gene: 11.

The V gene is TRBV11-2, the J gene TRBJ2-7, with 10 nucleotides matching TRBD2. After removal of 3 bases from V and 4 bases from J, the junction contained 6 bases not matched to a gene. Germline V lookup: CDR1 SGHAT, CDR2 FQNNGV. CDR3 length: 15 residues. The CDR3 reads CASSFGAGGLYEQYF. DNA for the CDR3: TGTGCCAGCAGCTTTGGAGCGGGAGGGTTGTACGAGCAGTACTTC.

This chain joins TRBV9 and TRBJ2-3; 12 bases line up with TRBD1. This CDR3 spans 16 amino acids. CDR1 and CDR2 (germline): SGDLS, YYNGEE. J was trimmed by 4 bases and V by 0 bases; bases with no gene match: 3. CDR3 residues: CASSVAGTGGADTQYF. DNA for the CDR3: TGTGCCAGCAGCGTAGCCGGGACAGGGGGCGCAGATACGCAGTATTTT. The full variable domain, with the rest looked up from reference TRBV9 and TRBJ2-3, is DSGVTQTPKHLITATGQRVTLRCSPRSGDLSVYWYQQSLDQGLQFLIQYYNGEERAKGNILERFSAQQFPDLHSELNLSSLELGDSALYFCASSVAGTGGADTQYFGPGTRLTVL.

The rearrangement joins TRBV27 to TRBJ2-1; D unclear. V was clipped by 7 bases and J by 2 bases, with 12 bases between them. Germline V gene sequence: CDR1 MNHEY, CDR2 SMNVEV (reference sequence). The CDR3 totals 14 residues. In nucleotides, the CDR3 is TGTGCCAGCATTGGGCGTCCTACCTACAATGAGCAGTTCTTC. It is translated as CASIGRPTYNEQFF.